This is a list of T cell receptor beta chains from one sample in a study of identical twins. TCRdb reprocessed the 5' RACE reads via MiXCR and lists one record per CDR3 protein. The data show around 1.7 million distinct CDR3 sequences, less than 35% seen once. Material for sequencing was cord blood. The receptors originated from a newborn girl in good health. Both conserved end residues are part of each CDR3. D genes are given only for firm matches. Size values are once, few and many counts, or a class for expanded clones, and some rows have none.

abundance	len	d_gene	v_gene	j_gene	CDR3nt	CDR3aa
many	14	NA	TRBV25-1	TRBJ2-7	TGTGCCAGCAGTGAATCCGGTTCCTCCTACGAGCAGTACTTC	CASSESGSSYEQYF
few	14	NA	TRBV20-1	TRBJ1-1	TGCAGTGCTAGAGATTACAGGCGTAACACTGAAGCTTTCTTT	CSARDYRRNTEAFF
NA	15	NA	TRBV29-1	TRBJ2-7	TGCAGCGTTGAGGAGGGGGGGATTGGAGCTTACGAGCAGTACTTC	CSVEEGGIGAYEQYF
few	12	TRBD1	TRBV29-1	TRBJ1-2	TGCAGCGTTGATCGACAGGGTTATGGCTACACCTTC	CSVDRQGYGYTF
NA	11	NA	TRBV28	TRBJ2-6	TGTGCCGCCTACGGGGCCAACGTCCTGACTTTC	CAAYGANVLTF
few	16	TRBD1	TRBV10-3	TRBJ1-1	TGTGCCATCAGCCCGACAGGGGAGGGTATGAACACTGAAGCTTTCTTT	CAISPTGEGMNTEAFF
NA	12	NA	TRBV2	TRBJ2-7	TGTGCCAGCAGGGCCGAAGGGAACGAGCAGTACTTC	CASRAEGNEQYF
many	16	TRBD2	TRBV7-2	TRBJ2-7	TGTGCCAGCAGCTTAGCATCTAGCGGGGCGATCTACGAGCAGTACTTC	CASSLASSGAIYEQYF
NA	13	NA	TRBV20-1	TRBJ2-5	TGCAGTGCTGGAAAGATACGGCAAGAGACCCAGTACTTC	CSAGKIRQETQYF
many	12	TRBD1	TRBV29-1	TRBJ2-7	TGCAGCGCCTCGGACAGGGTCCACGAGCAGTACTTC	CSASDRVHEQYF
few	15	TRBD1	TRBV10-2	TRBJ2-5	TGCGCCAGCAGTGAGTCCGGGACAGGGGCATGGGAGCAGTACTTC	CASSESGTGAWEQYF
NA	14	TRBD1	TRBV2	TRBJ2-7	TGTGCCAGCAGATGGGACAGGCAAGCCTACGAGCAGTACTTC	CASRWDRQAYEQYF
few	15	NA	TRBV6-5	TRBJ1-2	TGTGCCAGCAGTTACTCGGTCTCGCAGAAGGGTGGCTACACCTTC	CASSYSVSQKGGYTF
NA	14	NA	TRBV7-9	TRBJ1-1	TGTGCCAGCAGCTTAAGAATCGGAGGGGGTGAAGCTTTCTTT	CASSLRIGGGEAFF
NA	15	TRBD1	TRBV5-1	TRBJ1-2	TGCGCCAGCAGCTTGGGGGGACAGGCCCTGAGGGGCTACACCTTC	CASSLGGQALRGYTF
NA	18	TRBD2	TRBV20-1	TRBJ2-7	TGCAGTGCTAGAGATCCCCGGACTAGCGGGAGGGTCGTCTACGAGCAGTGCTTC	CSARDPRTSGRVVYEQCF
NA	15	NA	TRBV7-9	TRBJ2-2	TGTGCCAGCAGCCGCGAGGGGATCGACACCGGGGAGCTGTTTTTT	CASSREGIDTGELFF
few	17	NA	TRBV7-9	TRBJ2-6	TGTGCCAGCAGCCCGGGGTGGACCAACTCTGGGGCCAACGTCCTGACTTTC	CASSPGWTNSGANVLTF
NA	16	TRBD2	TRBV5-1	TRBJ2-1	TGCGCCAGCAGCTCGTTAGCGGGAGTAGGGTCAGATGAGCAGTTCTTC	CASSSLAGVGSDEQFF
few	15	NA	TRBV14	TRBJ2-5	TGTGCCAGCAGCCCACTAGCAGCACTACAAGAGACCCAGTACTTC	CASSPLAALQETQYF
NA	15	TRBD2	TRBV28	TRBJ2-7	TGTGCCAGCGGCCAGACTAGCGGGCCTTACAATGAGCAGTACTTC	CASGQTSGPYNEQYF
few	14	NA	TRBV7-6	TRBJ1-5	TGTGCCAGCAGCTTAAAAGAGACAACTCAGCCCCAGCATTTT	CASSLKETTQPQHF
few	15	NA	TRBV5-1	TRBJ2-7	TGCGCCAGCAGTCACGGCCAAAGGAGCTCCTACGAGCAGTACTTC	CASSHGQRSSYEQYF
many	15	NA	TRBV5-1	TRBJ2-4	TGCGCCAGCAGCTTGGACGGACTAGCCAAAAACATTCAGTACTTC	CASSLDGLAKNIQYF
NA	16	NA	TRBV7-9	TRBJ1-2	TGTGCCAGCAGCTTAGAGGGTCGCCGGGGATACTATGGCTACACCTTC	CASSLEGRRGYYGYTF
NA	15	TRBD2	TRBV5-6	TRBJ2-4	TGTGCCAGCAGCTTGGTGACTAGCGCTAAAAACATTCAGTACTTC	CASSLVTSAKNIQYF
NA	22	TRBD1	TRBV27	TRBJ1-2	TGTGCCAGCACCCGATTTATGTCTCGCGGACAGGGGGCGCCTAATCCTTCCTATGGCTACACCTTC	CASTRFMSRGQGAPNPSYGYTF
many	15	TRBD1	TRBV27	TRBJ2-1	TGTGCCAGCAGTTTGGCGACAGGGGCCTACAATGAGCAGTTCTTC	CASSLATGAYNEQFF
NA	19	NA	TRBV10-2	TRBJ2-3	TGCGCCAGCAGTGACCCTAATTATGGACAGAGAAGTCCCACAGATACGCAGTATTTT	CASSDPNYGQRSPTDTQYF
NA	15	TRBD1	TRBV29-1	TRBJ1-1	TGCAGCGTTGGGGTAACAGGGGGCGTGAACACTGAAGCTTTCTTT	CSVGVTGGVNTEAFF
NA	14	NA	TRBV2	TRBJ2-7	TGTGCCAGCAGTGACAGGAGACCCTCCTACGAGCAGTACTTC	CASSDRRPSYEQYF
few	15	TRBD2	TRBV12-3/TRBV12-4	TRBJ2-3	TGTGCCAGCACTCCTAGCGGGACTAGCACAGATACGCAGTATTTT	CASTPSGTSTDTQYF
few	16	TRBD1	TRBV7-9	TRBJ2-3	TGTGCCAGCAGCTTATTGGGACAGGGGGGCACAGATACGCAGTATTTT	CASSLLGQGGTDTQYF
NA	13	TRBD1	TRBV19	TRBJ2-3	TGTGCCACTGGACAGGAGACCCTCGATACGCAGTATTTT	CATGQETLDTQYF
NA	12	NA	TRBV20-1	TRBJ2-5	TGCAGTGCTTGTAACAGCCAAGAGACCCAGTACTTC	CSACNSQETQYF
few	15	NA	TRBV2	TRBJ1-1	TGTGCCAGCAGTGAAACCCGTGTGGGGAACACTGAAGCTTTCTTT	CASSETRVGNTEAFF
NA	15	TRBD2	TRBV5-1	TRBJ2-5	TGCGCCAGCAGCCCATCGGGACTAGCGGGGGATGAGCAGTACTTC	CASSPSGLAGDEQYF